This TCR beta chain originates from a study of response to subunit inactivated influenza vaccine. The germline V gene has CDR1 MRHNA and CDR2 SNTAGT. The CDR3 totals 13 residues. V was pared by 3 bases and J by 2 bases, with 5 bases between. General study points: The authors proposed limited new T cell recruitment per seasonal influenza vaccination.

TCRdb re-analysed the RT-PCR reads in MiXCR, keeping a single row per CDR3 protein. Among over 150,000 distinct CDR3 sequences listed, over 13% were seen once. The table lists this clonotype with a few counts. Antigen unknown. The sequencing here drew on CD8+ T cells sorted from PBMCs, taken more than 4 days after vaccination. The rearrangement uses TRBV6-4 and TRBJ1-5; D not certain. The TCR was taken from a man between 45 and 60 years old who received an inactivated influenza vaccine. CDR3 residues: CASSEDGNQPQHF. The CDR3 nucleotides read TGTGCCAGCAGTGAGGACGGCAATCAGCCCCAGCATTTT.